This is a list of T cell receptor beta chains from one sample in a study of blood T cell repertoires in COVID-19. Only in-frame clones appear in the TCRdb table, and some are missing; sequencing was by immunoSEQ multiplex PCR. Of a few hundred thousand clones detected, about 78% appear once; the ten largest clones hold 5.5% to 8.5%. Material: peripheral blood. All receptors come from a woman aged 70-85 years with acute or convalescent COVID-19. Each CDR3 is given with its conserved first and last residue. D genes are given only for firm matches. Where a row states a size, it is once, few, many or the class of an expanded clone; other rows omit it.

D	size	J	V	DNA	CDR3
.	few	TRBJ2-7	TRBV18	TGTGCCAGCTCACCAGTTGACTCGTACAGGGCGCGCGAGCAGTACTTC	CASSPVDSYRAREQYF
TRBD1	.	TRBJ2-4	TRBV5-1	TGCGCCAGCAGCCAAGGGGACAGCCTAGGGTATGACATTCAGTACTTC	CASSQGDSLGYDIQYF
.	few	TRBJ1-2	TRBV30	TGTGCCTGGAGTGGCGGCGGATACTATGGCTACACCTTC	CAWSGGGYYGYTF
.	few	TRBJ2-1	TRBV5-1	TGCGCCAGCAGCACCGGGTTGAATGAGCAGTTCTTC	CASSTGLNEQFF
TRBD1	few	TRBJ1-6	TRBV11-2	TGTGCCAGCAGCTCCGGGACAGGGTGGTATTCACCCCTCCACTTT	CASSSGTGWYSPLHF
.	.	TRBJ2-2	TRBV7-2	TGTGCCAGCAGCTCCATCACCGGGGAGCTGTTTTTT	CASSSITGELFF
TRBD1	.	TRBJ1-2	TRBV5-8	TGTGCCAGCAGCACGGGACAGTGGGATGGCTACACCTTC	CASSTGQWDGYTF
.	.	TRBJ2-1	TRBV24-1	TGTGCCACCACGGCTAGCTCCTACAATGAGCAGTTCTTC	CATTASSYNEQFF
.	.	TRBJ2-7	TRBV21-1	TGTGCCAGCAACACTCGGGGACAGGACCCCTACGAGCAGTACTTC	CASNTRGQDPYEQYF
.	.	TRBJ1-1	TRBV10-3	TGTGCCATCAGTGAGTCATCCCAGGTCACTGAAGCTTTCTTT	CAISESSQVTEAFF
.	.	TRBJ2-3	TRBV6-5	TGTGCCAGCCGAGCGGGTCCTAGCACAGATACGCAGTATTTT	CASRAGPSTDTQYF
TRBD1	.	TRBJ2-7	TRBV5-6	TGTGCCAGCAGCTCACAGGGGGCTAGCGAGCAGTACTTC	CASSSQGASEQYF
.	.	TRBJ2-5	TRBV21-1	TGTGCCAGCACCCCGATAAGGAGTGAAGAGACCCAGTACTTC	CASTPIRSEETQYF
TRBD2	.	TRBJ2-3	TRBV27	TGTGCCAGCAGTTTAGCCGGGACTAGCGGAATGGCAGATACGCAGTATTTT	CASSLAGTSGMADTQYF
.	.	TRBJ1-5	TRBV27	TGTGCCAGCAGTTTTAGAGCAGGGCTCAATCAGCCCCAGCATTTT	CASSFRAGLNQPQHF
.	.	TRBJ2-1	TRBV18	TGTGCCAGCTCACCCCCGGAAGGAGCAGGGGACACGCATGAGCAGTTCTTC	CASSPPEGAGDTHEQFF
.	.	TRBJ1-2	TRBV12-3/TRBV12-4	TGTGCCACCGGACAGATTAATAACTATGGCTACACCTTC	CATGQINNYGYTF
.	.	TRBJ2-5	TRBV5-6	TGTGCCACCTCACCGGGAGTTCAAGAGACCCAGTACTTC	CATSPGVQETQYF
.	.	TRBJ1-5	TRBV12-3/TRBV12-4	TGTGCCAGCAGTTCAGGACAGCCCCAGCATTTT	CASSSGQPQHF
.	.	TRBJ2-7	TRBV7-6	TGTGCCAGCAGCTTAGACAGTTCCTACGAGCAGTACTTC	CASSLDSSYEQYF
.	.	TRBJ2-3	TRBV24-1	TGTGCCACCAGTGATTCCAAGGACAGTAGAACAGATACGCAGTATTTT	CATSDSKDSRTDTQYF
.	.	TRBJ1-2	TRBV7-8	TGTGCCAGCAGCACCGACCCGGGCTATGGCTACACCTTC	CASSTDPGYGYTF
TRBD1	.	TRBJ1-5	TRBV7-2	TGTGCCAGCAGCTCTCCGACAGGGGGCAATCAGCCCCAGCATTTT	CASSSPTGGNQPQHF
.	.	TRBJ1-1	TRBV11-2	TGTGCCAGCAGCTTCGGGCTAAGGGGAACTGAAGCTTTCTTT	CASSFGLRGTEAFF
.	.	TRBJ2-7	TRBV11-2	TGTGCCAGCAGCCCCCCAGGTTGGTCCTACGAGCAGTACTTC	CASSPPGWSYEQYF
.	few	TRBJ2-6	TRBV3-1/TRBV3-2	TGTGCCAGCAGCCGTAGACAGAGCTCTGGGGCCAACGTCCTGACTTTC	CASSRRQSSGANVLTF
.	.	TRBJ2-3	TRBV21-1	TGTGCCAGCGTAGGCACTAGCGGGGGGGCGCATACGCAGTATTTT	CASVGTSGGAHTQYF
TRBD2	few	TRBJ2-7	TRBV6-6	TGTGCCAGCAGACCTAGCGGGGGAAACTACGAGCAGTACTTC	CASRPSGGNYEQYF
.	once	TRBJ1-1	TRBV19	TGTGCCAGTAGTGATGGGCAGGGCAACACTGAAGCTTTCTTT	CASSDGQGNTEAFF
TRBD2	.	TRBJ2-7	TRBV5-1	TGCGCCAGCAGCACCGTAGCGGGGGCCGCCTACGAGCAGTACTTC	CASSTVAGAAYEQYF
TRBD1	once	TRBJ2-1	TRBV18	TGTGCCAGCTCACTAAGGACAGGCGATGAGCAGTTCTTC	CASSLRTGDEQFF
.	.	TRBJ2-5	TRBV7-8	TGTGCCAGCAGCCCCCTAATGGAGACCCAGTACTTC	CASSPLMETQYF
.	.	TRBJ2-5	TRBV5-1	TGCGCCAGCAGCTCCCAGGGGGGCCAAGAGACCCAGTACTTC	CASSSQGGQETQYF
.	few	TRBJ2-5	TRBV30	TGTGCCTGGAGTGACGACAGGATAGTGCCCCAGTACTTC	CAWSDDRIVPQYF
TRBD2	.	TRBJ2-1	TRBV19	TGTGCCAGTAGCAGAACTCCTCCGGGGGGGATTCACAATGAGCAGTTCTTC	CASSRTPPGGIHNEQFF
.	.	TRBJ2-5	TRBV5-5	TGTGCCAGCAGCTTGGGACAGTGGGAACAAGAGACCCAGTACTTC	CASSLGQWEQETQYF
TRBD1	.	TRBJ1-4	TRBV5-1	TGCGCCAGCAGCGGGGGACAGCCTAATGAAAAACTGTTTTTT	CASSGGQPNEKLFF
.	once	TRBJ1-5	TRBV3-1/TRBV3-2	TGTGCCAGCAGCCAAGACGGGATCAGCAATCAGCCCCAGCATTTT	CASSQDGISNQPQHF
.	.	TRBJ2-3	TRBV6-2/TRBV6-3	TGTGCCAGCAGCTCGGGGTGGAGCACAGATACGCAGTATTTT	CASSSGWSTDTQYF
.	.	TRBJ2-3	TRBV6-5	TGTGCCAGCAGTCACTCGGGACTCCGCACAGATACGCAGTATTTT	CASSHSGLRTDTQYF
TRBD2	once	TRBJ2-5	TRBV6-2/TRBV6-3	TGTGCCAGCAGTTGGGGACTAGCGGATTCTGAGACCCAGTACTTC	CASSWGLADSETQYF
.	.	TRBJ1-4	TRBV7-9	TGTGCCAGCAGCCCGATGTCATACAGGTTTAGTAAGAAACTGTTTTTT	CASSPMSYRFSKKLFF
.	.	TRBJ1-2	TRBV6-2/TRBV6-3	TGTGCCAGCAGTTACGGAGGGGATCATGGCTACACCTTC	CASSYGGDHGYTF
.	.	TRBJ1-5	TRBV10-3	TGTGCCATCAGTTGGGCAGAGAATCAGCCCCAGCATTTT	CAISWAENQPQHF
TRBD2	.	TRBJ2-1	TRBV6-4	TGTGCCAGCAGCGATACCGGGGGGGCCAGGGATGAGCAGTTCTTC	CASSDTGGARDEQFF
.	few	TRBJ2-2	TRBV2	TGTGCCAGCAGAGGGGGAAGGTTAAACACCGGGGAGCTGTTTTTT	CASRGGRLNTGELFF
TRBD1	.	TRBJ1-1	TRBV29-1	TGCAGCGTTAGGACAGGGCGGTCCACTGAAGCTTTCTTT	CSVRTGRSTEAFF
TRBD2	.	TRBJ2-3	TRBV3-1/TRBV3-2	TGTGCCAGCAGCCTCGCGGGGGGAGATACGCAGTATTTT	CASSLAGGDTQYF
TRBD1	.	TRBJ1-6	TRBV7-4	TGTGCCAGCAGCTCATCCGGACAGGAGGCCTATAATTCACCCCTCCACTTT	CASSSSGQEAYNSPLHF
.	.	TRBJ2-3	TRBV10-3	TGTGCCATCAGGGCCTCCACAGATACGCAGTATTTT	CAIRASTDTQYF
.	once	TRBJ1-6	TRBV10-3	TGTGCCCTCCGCCAGGGCGGGGGGGATAATTCACCCCTCCACTTT	CALRQGGGDNSPLHF
.	medium-sized	TRBJ1-6	TRBV30	TGTGCCTGGAGTGTCGGGACACTCAATTCACCCCTCCACTTT	CAWSVGTLNSPLHF
.	.	TRBJ2-7	TRBV20-1	TGCAGTGCTGTTCAGGGGAACGAGCAGTACTTC	CSAVQGNEQYF
TRBD1	.	TRBJ2-7	TRBV3-1/TRBV3-2	TGTGCCAGCAGCCAAGGATCCGGGCAGGGGGACGAGCAGTACTTC	CASSQGSGQGDEQYF